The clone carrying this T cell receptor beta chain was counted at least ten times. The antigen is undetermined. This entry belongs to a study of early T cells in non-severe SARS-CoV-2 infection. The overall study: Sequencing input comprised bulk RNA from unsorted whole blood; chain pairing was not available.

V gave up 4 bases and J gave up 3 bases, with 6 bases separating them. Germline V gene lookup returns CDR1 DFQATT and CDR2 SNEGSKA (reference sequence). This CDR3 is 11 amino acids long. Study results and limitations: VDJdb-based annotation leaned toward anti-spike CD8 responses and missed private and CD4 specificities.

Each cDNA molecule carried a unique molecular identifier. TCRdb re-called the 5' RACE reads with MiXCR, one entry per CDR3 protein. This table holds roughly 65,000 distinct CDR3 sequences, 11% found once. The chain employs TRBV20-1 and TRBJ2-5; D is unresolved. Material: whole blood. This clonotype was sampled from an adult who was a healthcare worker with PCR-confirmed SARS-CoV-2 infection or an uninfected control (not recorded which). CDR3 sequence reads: CSANRKETQYF. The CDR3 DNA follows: TGCAGTGCTAATCGTAAAGAGACCCAGTACTTC.